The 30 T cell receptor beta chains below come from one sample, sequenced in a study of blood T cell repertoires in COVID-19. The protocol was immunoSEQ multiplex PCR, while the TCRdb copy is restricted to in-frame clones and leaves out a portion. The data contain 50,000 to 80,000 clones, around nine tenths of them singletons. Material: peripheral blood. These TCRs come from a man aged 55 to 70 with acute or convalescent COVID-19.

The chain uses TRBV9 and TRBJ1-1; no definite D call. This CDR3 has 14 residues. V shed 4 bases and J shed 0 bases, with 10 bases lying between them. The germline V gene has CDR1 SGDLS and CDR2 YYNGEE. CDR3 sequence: CASSPTRMNTEAFF. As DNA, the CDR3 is TGTGCCAGCAGCCCGACAAGAATGAACACTGAAGCTTTCTTT.

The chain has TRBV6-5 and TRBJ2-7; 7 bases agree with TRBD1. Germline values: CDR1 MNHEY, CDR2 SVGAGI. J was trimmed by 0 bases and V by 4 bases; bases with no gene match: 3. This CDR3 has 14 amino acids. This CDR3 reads CASSSRQGSYEQYF. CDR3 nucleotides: TGTGCCAGCAGTTCTCGACAGGGCTCCTACGAGCAGTACTTC.

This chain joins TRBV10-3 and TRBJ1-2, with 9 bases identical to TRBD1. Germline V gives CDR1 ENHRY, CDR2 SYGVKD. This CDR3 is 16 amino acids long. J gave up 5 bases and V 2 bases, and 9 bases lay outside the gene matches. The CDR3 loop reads CAISEAGQGTRYGYTF. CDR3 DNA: TGTGCCATCAGTGAGGCCGGACAGGGGACGAGGTATGGCTACACCTTC.

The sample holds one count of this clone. CDR3 protein: CASSVRTGDNEQFF. The DNA for the CDR3 is TGTGCCAGCAGCGTTCGGACAGGGGACAATGAGCAGTTCTTC. This sequence joins TRBV9 and TRBJ2-1; 9 positions agree with TRBD1. CDR3 length: 14 amino acids. Germline V gene data show CDR1 as SGDLS and CDR2 as YYNGEE. V dropped 2 bases and J dropped 5; count of bases not matched to a gene: 2.

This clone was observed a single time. CDR3 in amino acids: CASSLLGGTDTQYF. CDR3 coding DNA: TGCGCCAGCAGCTTACTCGGGGGCACAGATACGCAGTATTTT. The V call is TRBV5-1, the J call TRBJ2-3; D possibly corresponds to TRBD2 (5 bases). The CDR3 is 14 amino acids. Germline-derived CDR1 and CDR2 are SGHRS and YFSETQ. Trimming shortened V by 2 bases and J by 1 base, and 8 bases separated the two germline ends.

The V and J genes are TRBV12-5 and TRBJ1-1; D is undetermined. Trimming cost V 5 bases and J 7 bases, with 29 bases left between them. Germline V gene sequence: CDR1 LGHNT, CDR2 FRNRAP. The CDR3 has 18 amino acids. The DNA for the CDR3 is TGTGCTAGTGGTCCCCCGCCTCGGTACTCCCTCGGGAAGCTTGAAGCTTTCTTT. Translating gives CASGPPPRYSLGKLEAFF.

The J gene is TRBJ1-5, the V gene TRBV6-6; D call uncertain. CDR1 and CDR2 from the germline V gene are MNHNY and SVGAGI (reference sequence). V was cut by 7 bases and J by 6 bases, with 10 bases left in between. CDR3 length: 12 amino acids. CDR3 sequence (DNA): TGTGCCAGCACCGCGTCGGGTCAGCCCCAGCATTTT. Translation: CASTASGQPQHF.

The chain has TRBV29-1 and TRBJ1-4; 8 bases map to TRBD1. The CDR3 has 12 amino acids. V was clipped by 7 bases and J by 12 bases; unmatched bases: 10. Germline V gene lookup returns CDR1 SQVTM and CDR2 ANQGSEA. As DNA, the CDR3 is TGCAGCGGCGGACATCAGGGACAGGAACTGTTTTTT. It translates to CSGGHQGQELFF.

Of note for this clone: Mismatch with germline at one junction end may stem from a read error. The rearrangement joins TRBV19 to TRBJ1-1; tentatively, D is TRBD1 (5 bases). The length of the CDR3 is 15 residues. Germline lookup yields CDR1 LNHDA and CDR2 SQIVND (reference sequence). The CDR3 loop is CASKSVRVPNTEAFF. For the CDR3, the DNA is TGTGCGAGTAAATCGGTCAGGGTACCGAACACTGAAGCTTTCTTT.

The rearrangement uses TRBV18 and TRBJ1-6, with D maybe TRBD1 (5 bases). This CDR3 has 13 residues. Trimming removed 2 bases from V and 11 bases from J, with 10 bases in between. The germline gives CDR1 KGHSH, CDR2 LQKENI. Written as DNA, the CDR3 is TGTGCCAGCTCACCATGGGGGGGAGCACCCCTCCACTTT. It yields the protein CASSPWGGAPLHF.

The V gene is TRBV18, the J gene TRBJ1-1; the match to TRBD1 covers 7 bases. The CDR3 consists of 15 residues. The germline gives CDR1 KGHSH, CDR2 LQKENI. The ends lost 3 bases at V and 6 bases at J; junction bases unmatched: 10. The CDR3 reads CASSPLAGGSAEAFF. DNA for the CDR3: TGTGCCAGCTCACCTTTGGCAGGGGGTAGCGCTGAAGCTTTCTTT.

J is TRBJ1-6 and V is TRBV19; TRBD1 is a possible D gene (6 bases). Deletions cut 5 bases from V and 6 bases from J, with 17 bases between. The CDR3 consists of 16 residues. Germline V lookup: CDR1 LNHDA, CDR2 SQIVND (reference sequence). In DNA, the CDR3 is TGTGCCAGTAGTTCCCCCCGGGACACCGGTAATTCACCCCTCCACTTT. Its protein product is CASSSPRDTGNSPLHF. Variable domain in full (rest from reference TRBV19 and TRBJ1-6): DGGITQSPKYLFRKEGQNVTLSCEQNLNHDAMYWYRQDPGQGLRLIYYSQIVNDFQKGDIAEGYSVSREKKESFPLTVTSAQKNPTAFYLCASSSPRDTGNSPLHFGNGTRLTVT.

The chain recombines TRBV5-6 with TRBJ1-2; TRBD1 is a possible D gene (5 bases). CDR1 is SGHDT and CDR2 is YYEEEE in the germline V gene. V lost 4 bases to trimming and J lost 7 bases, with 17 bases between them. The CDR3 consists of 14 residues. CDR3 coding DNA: TGTGCCAGCAGCCCGGACGGGCAAAGGGGTGGCTACACCTTC. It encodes CASSPDGQRGGYTF. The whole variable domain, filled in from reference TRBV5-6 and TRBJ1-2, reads DAGVTQSPTHLIKTRGQQVTLRCSPKSGHDTVSWYQQALGQGPQFIFQYYEEEERQRGNFPDRFSGHQFPNYSSELNVNALLLGDSALYLCASSPDGQRGGYTFGSGTRLTVV.

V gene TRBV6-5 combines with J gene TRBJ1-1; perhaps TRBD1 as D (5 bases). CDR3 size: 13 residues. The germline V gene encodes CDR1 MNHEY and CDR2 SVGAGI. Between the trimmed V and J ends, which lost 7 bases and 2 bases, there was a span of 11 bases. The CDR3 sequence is CASIQGGNTEAFF. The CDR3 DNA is TGTGCCAGCATCCAGGGAGGCAACACTGAAGCTTTCTTT.

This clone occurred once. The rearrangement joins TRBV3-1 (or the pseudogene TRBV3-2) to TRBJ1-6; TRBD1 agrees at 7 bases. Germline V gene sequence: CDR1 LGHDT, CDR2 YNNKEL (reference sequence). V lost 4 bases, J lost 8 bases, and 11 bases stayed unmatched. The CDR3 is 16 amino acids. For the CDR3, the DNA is TGTGCCAGCAGCCGTCAGACGGGCAGGGGGGATTCACCCCTCCACTTT. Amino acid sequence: CASSRQTGRGDSPLHF.

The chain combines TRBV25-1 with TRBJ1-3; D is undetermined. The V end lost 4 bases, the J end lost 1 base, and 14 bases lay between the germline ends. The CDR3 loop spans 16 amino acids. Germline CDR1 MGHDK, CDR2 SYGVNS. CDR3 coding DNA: TGTGCCAGCAGTGTATGGACGGGAGGGTCTGGAAACACCATATATTTT. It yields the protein CASSVWTGGSGNTIYF.

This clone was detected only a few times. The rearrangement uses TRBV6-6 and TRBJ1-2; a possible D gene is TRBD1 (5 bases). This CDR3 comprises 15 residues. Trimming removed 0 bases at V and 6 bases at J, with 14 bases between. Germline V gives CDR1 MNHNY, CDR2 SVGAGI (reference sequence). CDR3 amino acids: CASSYSGFQQDGYTF. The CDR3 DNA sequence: TGTGCCAGCAGTTACTCTGGGTTCCAACAGGATGGCTACACCTTC.

CDR3 sequence reads: CASSLARPGDGYTF. The CDR3 nucleotides read TGTGCCAGCAGCTTAGCGAGGCCAGGGGATGGCTACACCTTC. The chain uses TRBV7-9 and TRBJ1-2; possibly TRBD1 for D (6 bases). The germline gives CDR1 SEHNR, CDR2 FQNEAQ (reference sequence). Trimming removed 0 bases from V and 6 bases from J, with 11 bases in between. The CDR3 consists of 14 residues.

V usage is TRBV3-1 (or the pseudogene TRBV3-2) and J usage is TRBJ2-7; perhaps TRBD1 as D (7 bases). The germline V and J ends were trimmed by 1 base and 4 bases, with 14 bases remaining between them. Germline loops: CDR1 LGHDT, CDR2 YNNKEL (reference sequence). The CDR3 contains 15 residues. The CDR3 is CASSQVSRGAYEQYF. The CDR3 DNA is TGTGCCAGCAGCCAAGTTAGCAGGGGGGCTTACGAGCAGTACTTC.

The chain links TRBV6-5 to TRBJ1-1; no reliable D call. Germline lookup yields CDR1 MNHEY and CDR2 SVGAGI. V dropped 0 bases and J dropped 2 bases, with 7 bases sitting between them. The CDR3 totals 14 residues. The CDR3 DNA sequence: TGTGCCAGCAGTTACTCGATACTAAACACTGAAGCTTTCTTT. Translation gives CASSYSILNTEAFF.

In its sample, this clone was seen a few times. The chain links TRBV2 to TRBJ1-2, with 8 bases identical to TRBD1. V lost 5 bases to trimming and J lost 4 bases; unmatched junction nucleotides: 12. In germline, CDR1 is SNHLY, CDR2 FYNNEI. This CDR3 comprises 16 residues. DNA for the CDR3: TGTGCCAGCAGTCCAACACAGGGGGGCAGATCCTATGGCTACACCTTC. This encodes CASSPTQGGRSYGYTF.

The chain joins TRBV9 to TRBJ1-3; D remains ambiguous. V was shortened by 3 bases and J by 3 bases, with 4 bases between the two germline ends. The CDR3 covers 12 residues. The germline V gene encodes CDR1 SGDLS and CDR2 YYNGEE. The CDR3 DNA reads TGTGCCAGCAGCGACAGTGGAAACACCATATATTTT. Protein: CASSDSGNTIYF.

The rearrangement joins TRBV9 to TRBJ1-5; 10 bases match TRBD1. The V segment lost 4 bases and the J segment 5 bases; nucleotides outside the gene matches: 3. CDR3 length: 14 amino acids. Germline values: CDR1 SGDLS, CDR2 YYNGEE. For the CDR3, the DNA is TGTGCCAGCAGCTTGACAGGGGGCTATCAGCCCCAGCATTTT. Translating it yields CASSLTGGYQPQHF.

The CDR3, as DNA: TGTGCCAGTAAAACCACGGGGACAGGCTACGAGCAGTACTTC. Amino acids: CASKTTGTGYEQYF. This rearrangement joins TRBV19 to TRBJ2-7; TRBD1 aligns across 8 bases. Germline V gene lookup returns CDR1 LNHDA and CDR2 SQIVND (reference sequence). V was pared by 7 bases and J by 3 bases, with 8 bases of the junction left unmatched. This CDR3 region has 14 residues.

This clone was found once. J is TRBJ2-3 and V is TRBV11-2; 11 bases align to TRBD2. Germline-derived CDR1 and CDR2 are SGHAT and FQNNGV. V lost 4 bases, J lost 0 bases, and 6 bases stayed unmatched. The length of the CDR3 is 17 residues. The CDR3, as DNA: TGTGCCAGCAGCTCCCGGACTAGCGGGCTAAGCACAGATACGCAGTATTTT. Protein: CASSSRTSGLSTDTQYF. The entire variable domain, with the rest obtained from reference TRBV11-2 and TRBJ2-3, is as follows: EAGVAQSPRYKIIEKRQSVAFWCNPISGHATLYWYQQILGQGPKLLIQFQNNGVVDDSQLPKDRFSAERLKGVDSTLKIQPAKLEDSAVYLCASSSRTSGLSTDTQYFGPGTRLTVL.

CDR3 in DNA: TGTGCCACCAGTGATTGGGCAGGGCCTGAAGCTTTCTTT. Its protein product is CATSDWAGPEAFF. This chain links TRBV24-1 with TRBJ1-1, with D possibly TRBD1 on 5 matching bases. CDR3 length: 13 residues. Looked up from germline, CDR1 is KGHDR and CDR2 is SFDVKD. V gave up 2 bases and J gave up 6 bases, with 9 bases separating them.

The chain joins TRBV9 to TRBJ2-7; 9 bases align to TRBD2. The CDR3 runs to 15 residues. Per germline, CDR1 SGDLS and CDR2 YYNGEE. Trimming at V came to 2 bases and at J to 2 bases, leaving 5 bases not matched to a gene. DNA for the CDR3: TGTGCCAGCAGCGTGGCTAGCGGGACCGCCTACGAGCAGTACTTC. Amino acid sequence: CASSVASGTAYEQYF.

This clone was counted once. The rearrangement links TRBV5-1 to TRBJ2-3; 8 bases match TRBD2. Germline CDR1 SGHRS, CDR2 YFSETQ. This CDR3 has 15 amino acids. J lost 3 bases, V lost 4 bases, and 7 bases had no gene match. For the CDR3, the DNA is TGCGCCAGCAGCCTCGGGGGGGTTGGAACAGATACGCAGTATTTT. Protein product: CASSLGGVGTDTQYF.

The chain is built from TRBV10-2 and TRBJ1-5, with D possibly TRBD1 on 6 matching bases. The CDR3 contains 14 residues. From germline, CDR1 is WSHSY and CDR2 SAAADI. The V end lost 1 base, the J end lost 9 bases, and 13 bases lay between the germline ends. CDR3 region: CASSELGGARPQHF. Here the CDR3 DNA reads TGCGCCAGCAGTGAGTTAGGGGGGGCCCGGCCCCAGCATTTT.

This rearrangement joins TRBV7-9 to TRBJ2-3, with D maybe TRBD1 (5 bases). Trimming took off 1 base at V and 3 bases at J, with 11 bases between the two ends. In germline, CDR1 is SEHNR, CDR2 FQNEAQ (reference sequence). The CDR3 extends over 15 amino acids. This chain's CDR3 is CASSLDQGLTDTQYF. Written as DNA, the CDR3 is TGTGCCAGCAGCTTAGACCAGGGCTTGACAGATACGCAGTATTTT.